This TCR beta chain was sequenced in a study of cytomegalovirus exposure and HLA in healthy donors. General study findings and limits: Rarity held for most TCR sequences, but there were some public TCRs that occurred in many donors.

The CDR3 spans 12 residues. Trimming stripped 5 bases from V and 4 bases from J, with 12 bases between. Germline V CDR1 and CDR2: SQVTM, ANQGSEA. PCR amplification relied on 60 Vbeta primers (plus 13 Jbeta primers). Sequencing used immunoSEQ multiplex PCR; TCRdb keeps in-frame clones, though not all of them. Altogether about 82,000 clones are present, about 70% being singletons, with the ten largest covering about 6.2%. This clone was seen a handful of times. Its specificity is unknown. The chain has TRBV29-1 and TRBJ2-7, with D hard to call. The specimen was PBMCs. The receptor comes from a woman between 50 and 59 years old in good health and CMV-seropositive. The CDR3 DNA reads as TGCAGCGTTCGCAGACTTGGATACGAGCAGTACTTC. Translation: CSVRRLGYEQYF.